Described below is a single TCR beta chain sequence and its context. The target antigen is unknown. This record comes from a study of identical twins. Study-wide points: Invariant MAIT and iNKT cells could partly confound zero-insertion analyses. Excess sharing between twins was weaker in beta out-of-frame sequences. In drawing conclusions, the study used cross-sectional statistical analysis and did not follow the same donors.

Every donor was a healthy Caucasian. Each CDR3 protein is one row after TCRdb ran MiXCR on the 5' RACE reads. This sample has about 900,000 distinct CDR3 sequences, with roughly an eighth found just once. The same sample was also used in a study of yellow fever vaccine responses in identical twins.

This TCR derives from a woman aged 18-35 years in good health. Material for sequencing was PBMCs.

The DNA for the CDR3 is TGTGCTACGGAAAAAGAGGGACTATCAACCGGGGAGCTGTTTTTT. Translating gives CATEKEGLSTGELFF. The chain couples TRBV28 to TRBJ2-2, with TRBD2 matching over 7 bases. The CDR3 has 15 amino acids. The germline gives CDR1 MDHEN, CDR2 SYDVKM. Complete variable domain (other parts from reference TRBV28 and TRBJ2-2): DVKVTQSSRYLVKRTGEKVFLECVQDMDHENMFWYRQDPGLGLRLIYFSYDVKMKEKGDIPEGYSVSREKKERFSLILESASTNQTSMYLCATEKEGLSTGELFFGEGSRLTVL.